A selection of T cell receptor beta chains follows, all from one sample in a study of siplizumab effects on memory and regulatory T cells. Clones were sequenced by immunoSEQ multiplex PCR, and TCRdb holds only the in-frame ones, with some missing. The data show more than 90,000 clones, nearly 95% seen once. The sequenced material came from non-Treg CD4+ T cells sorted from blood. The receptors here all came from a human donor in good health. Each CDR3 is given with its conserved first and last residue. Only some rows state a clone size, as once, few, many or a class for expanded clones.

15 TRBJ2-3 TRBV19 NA CASSPGLAGMDTQYF
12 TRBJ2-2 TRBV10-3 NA CAIRFQTGELFF
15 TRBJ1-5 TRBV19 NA CASRVTGGGNQPQHF
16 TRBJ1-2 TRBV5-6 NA CASSWRGGRANYGYTF
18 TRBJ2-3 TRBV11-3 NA CASSFQGRKGGSGDTQYF
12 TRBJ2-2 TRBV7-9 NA CASSLNTGELFF
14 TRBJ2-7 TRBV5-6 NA CASRASGTAYEQYF
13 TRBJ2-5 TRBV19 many CASSDRPIETQYF
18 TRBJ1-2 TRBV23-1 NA CASSHAPVFGRGRRGYTF
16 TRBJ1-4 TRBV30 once CAWSVLKGSSNEKLFF
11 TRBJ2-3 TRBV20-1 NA CSARWVTTQYF
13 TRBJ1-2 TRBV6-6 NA CASRQGRGYGYTF
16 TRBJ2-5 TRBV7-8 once CASSSPTSGSLETQYF
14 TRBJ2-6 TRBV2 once CASSRQTGANVLTF
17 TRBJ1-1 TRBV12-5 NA CASGLVLDLTLNTEAFF
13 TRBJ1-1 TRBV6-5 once CASSSWGNTEAFF
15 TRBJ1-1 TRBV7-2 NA CASGRGGLSNTEAFF
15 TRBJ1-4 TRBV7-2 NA CASSLSGSANEKLFF